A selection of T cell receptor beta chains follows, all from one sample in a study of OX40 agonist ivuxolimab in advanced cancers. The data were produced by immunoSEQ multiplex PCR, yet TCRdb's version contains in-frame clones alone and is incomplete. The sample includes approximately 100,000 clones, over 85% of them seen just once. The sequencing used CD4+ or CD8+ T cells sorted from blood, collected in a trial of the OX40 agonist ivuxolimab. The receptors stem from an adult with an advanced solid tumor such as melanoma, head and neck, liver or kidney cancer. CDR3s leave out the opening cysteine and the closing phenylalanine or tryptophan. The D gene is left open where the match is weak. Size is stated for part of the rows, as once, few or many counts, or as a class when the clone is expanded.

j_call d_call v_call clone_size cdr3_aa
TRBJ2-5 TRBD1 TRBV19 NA ASSAGQGSGRFQETQY
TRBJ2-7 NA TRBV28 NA ASRPPSAYEQY
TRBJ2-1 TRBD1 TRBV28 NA ASISPDRGVKNEQF
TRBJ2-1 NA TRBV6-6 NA ASSPIGTAAYNEQF
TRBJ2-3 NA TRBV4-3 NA ASSQDGGHGGPPKSTDTQY
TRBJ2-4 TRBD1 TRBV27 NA ASSLGQGLAKNIQY
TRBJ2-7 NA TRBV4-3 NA ASSQEYSTYEQY
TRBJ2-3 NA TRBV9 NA ASSVERDTQY
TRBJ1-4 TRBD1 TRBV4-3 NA ASSRTGVLSTNEKLF
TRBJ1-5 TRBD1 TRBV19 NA ASTIRQGKKPQH
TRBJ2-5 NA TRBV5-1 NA ASSSGGSQETQY
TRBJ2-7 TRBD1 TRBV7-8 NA ASSLGAGGTYEQY
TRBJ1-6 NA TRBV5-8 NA ASSLVGGSAYNSPLH
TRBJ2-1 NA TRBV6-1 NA ASSAPGPYNEQF
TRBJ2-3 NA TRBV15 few ATSRFPNTQY
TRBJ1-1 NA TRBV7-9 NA ASSRAPEAF
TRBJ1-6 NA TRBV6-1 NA ASSAASSYNSPLH
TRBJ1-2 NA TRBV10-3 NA AISGRETSYT
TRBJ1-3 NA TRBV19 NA ASSPTATVSGNTIY
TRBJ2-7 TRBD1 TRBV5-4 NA ASSSAQGGSPYEQY
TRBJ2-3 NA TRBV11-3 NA ASSLGSTDTQY
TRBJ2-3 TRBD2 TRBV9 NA ASSADSGGDTDTQY
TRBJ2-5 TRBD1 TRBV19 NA ASSGRRDRETQY
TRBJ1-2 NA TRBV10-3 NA AISESVNYGYT
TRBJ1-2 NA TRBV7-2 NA ASWRPGFGYT
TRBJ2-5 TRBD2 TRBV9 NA ASSPLGLAGETQY
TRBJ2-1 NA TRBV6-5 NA ASSYSFPGEQF
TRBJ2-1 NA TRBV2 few ASVPAGTASYNEQF
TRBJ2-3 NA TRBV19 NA ASSIGQGGDTQY
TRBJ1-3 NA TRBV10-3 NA AISESEGFWRY
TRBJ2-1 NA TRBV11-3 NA ASSLERRNEQF
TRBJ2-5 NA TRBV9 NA ASSVNEKETQY
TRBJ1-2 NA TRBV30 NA AWARGLVSGYT
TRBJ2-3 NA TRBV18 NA ASSRLNTDTQY
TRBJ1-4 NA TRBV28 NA ASSFITGALGEKLF
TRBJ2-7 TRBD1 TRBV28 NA ASSSSGQGSYEQY
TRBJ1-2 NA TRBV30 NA AWSGGGYGYT
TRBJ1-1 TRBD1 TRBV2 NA ASSGQGSNTEAF
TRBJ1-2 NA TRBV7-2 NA ASSSTANYGYT
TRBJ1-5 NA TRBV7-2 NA ASSLENDFEPQH
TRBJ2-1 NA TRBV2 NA ASRVREGPYNEQF
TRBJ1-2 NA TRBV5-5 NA ASSLAPTGFDYGYT
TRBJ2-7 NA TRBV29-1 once SVVSGGGISVSYEQY
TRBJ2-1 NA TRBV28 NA ASSTPKQGNRQF
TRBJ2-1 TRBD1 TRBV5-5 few ASSFARGFDEQF
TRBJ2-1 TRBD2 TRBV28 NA ASSSASGGPHNEQF
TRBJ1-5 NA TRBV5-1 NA ASSLEGVLGQPQH
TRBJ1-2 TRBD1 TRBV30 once AWSVGTGGGYT
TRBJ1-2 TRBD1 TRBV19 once ASSNRGRDYGYT
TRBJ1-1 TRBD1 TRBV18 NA ASSLWGTGGGTEAF
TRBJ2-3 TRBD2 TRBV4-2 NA ASSQEVIAGGTDTQY
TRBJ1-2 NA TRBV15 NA ATWRQEYGYT